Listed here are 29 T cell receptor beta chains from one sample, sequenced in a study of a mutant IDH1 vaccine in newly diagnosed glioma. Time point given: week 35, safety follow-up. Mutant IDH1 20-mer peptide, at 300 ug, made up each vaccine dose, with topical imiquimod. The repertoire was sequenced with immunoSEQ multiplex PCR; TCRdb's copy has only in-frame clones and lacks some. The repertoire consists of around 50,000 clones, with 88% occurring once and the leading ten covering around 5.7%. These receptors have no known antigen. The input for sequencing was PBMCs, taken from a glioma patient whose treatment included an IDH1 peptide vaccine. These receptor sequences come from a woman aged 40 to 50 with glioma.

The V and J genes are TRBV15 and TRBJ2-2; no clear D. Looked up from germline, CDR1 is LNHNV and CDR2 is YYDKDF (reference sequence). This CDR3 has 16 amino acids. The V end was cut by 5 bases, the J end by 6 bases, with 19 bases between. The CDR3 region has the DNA TGTGCCACCAGCGTCGGGTTGGGCCTAAGCTCCGGGGAGCTGTTTTTT. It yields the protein CATSVGLGLSSGELFF.

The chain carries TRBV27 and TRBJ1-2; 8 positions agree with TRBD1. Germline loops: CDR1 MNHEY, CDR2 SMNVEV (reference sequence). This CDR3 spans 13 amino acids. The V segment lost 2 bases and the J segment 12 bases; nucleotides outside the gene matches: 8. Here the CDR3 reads CASSLGQGARHTF. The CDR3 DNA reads TGTGCCAGCAGTTTAGGGCAGGGGGCGCGCCACACCTTC.

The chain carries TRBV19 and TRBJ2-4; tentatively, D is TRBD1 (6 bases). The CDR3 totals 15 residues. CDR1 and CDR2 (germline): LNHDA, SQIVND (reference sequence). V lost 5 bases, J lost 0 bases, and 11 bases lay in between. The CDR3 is CASSDGQLAKNIQYF. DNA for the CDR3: TGTGCCAGTAGTGATGGACAGTTAGCCAAAAACATTCAGTACTTC.

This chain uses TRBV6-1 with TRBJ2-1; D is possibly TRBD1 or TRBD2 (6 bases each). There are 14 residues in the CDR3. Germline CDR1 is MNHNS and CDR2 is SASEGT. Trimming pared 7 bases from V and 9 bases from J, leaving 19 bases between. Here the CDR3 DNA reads TGTGCCAGCACTGACCTGGGGGGCAAGGGTGAGCAGTTCTTC. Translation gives CASTDLGGKGEQFF.

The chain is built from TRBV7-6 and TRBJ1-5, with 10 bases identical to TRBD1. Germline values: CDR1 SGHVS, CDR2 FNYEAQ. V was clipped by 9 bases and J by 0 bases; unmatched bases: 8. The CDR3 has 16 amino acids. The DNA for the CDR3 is TGTGCCAGGGGACGGACAGGGGGTTATAGCAATCAGCCCCAGCATTTT. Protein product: CARGRTGGYSNQPQHF.

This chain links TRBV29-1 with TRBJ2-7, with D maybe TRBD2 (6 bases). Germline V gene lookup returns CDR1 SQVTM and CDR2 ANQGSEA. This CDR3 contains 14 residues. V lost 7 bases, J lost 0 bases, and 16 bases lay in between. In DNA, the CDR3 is TGCAGCGCCCTTCTAGCGCCCAGCTCCTACGAGCAGTACTTC. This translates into CSALLAPSSYEQYF.

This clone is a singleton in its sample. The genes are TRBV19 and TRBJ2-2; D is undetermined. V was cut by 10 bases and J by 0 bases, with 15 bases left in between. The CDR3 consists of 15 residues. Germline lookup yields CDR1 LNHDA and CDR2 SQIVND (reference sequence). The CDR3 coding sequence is TGTGCCACTAGGGAAGGCAGCGCGAACACCGGGGAGCTGTTTTTT. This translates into CATREGSANTGELFF.

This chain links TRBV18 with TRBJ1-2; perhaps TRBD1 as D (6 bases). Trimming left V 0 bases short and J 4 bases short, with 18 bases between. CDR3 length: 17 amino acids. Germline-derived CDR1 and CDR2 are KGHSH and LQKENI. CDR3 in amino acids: CASSPPNPLAGAYGYTF. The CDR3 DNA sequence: TGTGCCAGCTCACCACCAAACCCCCTGGCAGGGGCCTATGGCTACACCTTC.

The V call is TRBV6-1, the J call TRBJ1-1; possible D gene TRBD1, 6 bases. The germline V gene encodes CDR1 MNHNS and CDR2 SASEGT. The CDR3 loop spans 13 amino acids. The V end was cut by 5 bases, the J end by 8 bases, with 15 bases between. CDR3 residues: CASSKRTVLEAFF. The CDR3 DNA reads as TGTGCCAGCAGTAAAAGGACAGTTCTAGAAGCTTTCTTT.

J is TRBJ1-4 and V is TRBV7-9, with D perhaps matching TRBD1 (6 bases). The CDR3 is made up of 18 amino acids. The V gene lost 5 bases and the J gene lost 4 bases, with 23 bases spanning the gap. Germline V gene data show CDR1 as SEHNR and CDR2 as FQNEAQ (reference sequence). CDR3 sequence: CASSPPRGSEGGNEKLFF. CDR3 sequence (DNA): TGTGCCAGCAGCCCCCCTCGGGGTTCTGAAGGGGGTAATGAAAAACTGTTTTTT.

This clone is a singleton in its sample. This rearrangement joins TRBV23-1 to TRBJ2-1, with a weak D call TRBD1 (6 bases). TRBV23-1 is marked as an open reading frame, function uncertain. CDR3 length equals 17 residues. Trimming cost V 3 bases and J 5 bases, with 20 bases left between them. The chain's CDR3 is CASSHPRGTRENNEQFF. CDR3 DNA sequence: TGCGCCAGCAGTCACCCCCGAGGGACAAGAGAAAACAATGAGCAGTTCTTC.

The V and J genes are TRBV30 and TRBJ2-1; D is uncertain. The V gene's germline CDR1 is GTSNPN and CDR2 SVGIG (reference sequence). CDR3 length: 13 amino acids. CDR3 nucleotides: TGTGTAGTTAGTCTTAGCTCCTACAATGAGCAGTTCTTC. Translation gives CVVSLSSYNEQFF.

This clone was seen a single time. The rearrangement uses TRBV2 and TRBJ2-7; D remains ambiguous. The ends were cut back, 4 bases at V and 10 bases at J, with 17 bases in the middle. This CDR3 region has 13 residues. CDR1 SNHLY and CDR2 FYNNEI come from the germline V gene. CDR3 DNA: TGTGCCAGCAGTGCCGACGACTCTAGAGTTCAGTACTTC. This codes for CASSADDSRVQYF.

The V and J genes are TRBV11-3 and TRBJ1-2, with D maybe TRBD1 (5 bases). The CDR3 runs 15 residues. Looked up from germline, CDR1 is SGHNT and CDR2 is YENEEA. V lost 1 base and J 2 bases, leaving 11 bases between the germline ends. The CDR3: CASSLGRVGNYGYTF. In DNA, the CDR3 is TGTGCCAGCAGCTTAGGCAGGGTAGGCAACTATGGCTACACCTTC.

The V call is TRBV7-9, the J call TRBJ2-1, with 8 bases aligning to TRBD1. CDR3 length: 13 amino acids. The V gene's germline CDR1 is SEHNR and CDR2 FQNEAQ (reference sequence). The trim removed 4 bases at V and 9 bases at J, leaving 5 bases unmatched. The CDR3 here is CASSSGGLGEQFF. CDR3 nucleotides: TGTGCCAGCAGCTCAGGGGGCCTCGGTGAGCAGTTCTTC. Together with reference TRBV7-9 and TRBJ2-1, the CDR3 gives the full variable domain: DTGVSQNPRHKITKRGQNVTFRCDPISEHNRLYWYRQTLGQGPEFLTYFQNEAQLEKSRLLSDRFSAERPKGSFSTLEIQRTEQGDSAMYLCASSSGGLGEQFFGPGTRLTVL.

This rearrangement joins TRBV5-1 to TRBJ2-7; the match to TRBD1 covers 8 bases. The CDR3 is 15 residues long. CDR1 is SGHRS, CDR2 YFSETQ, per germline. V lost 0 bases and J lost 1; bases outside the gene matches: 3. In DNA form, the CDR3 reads TGCGCCAGCAGCTTGGGGACAGGGACGTCCTACGAGCAGTACTTC. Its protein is CASSLGTGTSYEQYF.

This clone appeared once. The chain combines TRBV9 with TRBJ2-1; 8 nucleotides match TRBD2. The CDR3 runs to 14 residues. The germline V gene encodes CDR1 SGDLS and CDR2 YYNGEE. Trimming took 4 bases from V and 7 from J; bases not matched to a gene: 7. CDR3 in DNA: TGTGCCAGCAGCCTAGCGGGTACCAGGAATGAGCAGTTCTTC. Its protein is CASSLAGTRNEQFF.

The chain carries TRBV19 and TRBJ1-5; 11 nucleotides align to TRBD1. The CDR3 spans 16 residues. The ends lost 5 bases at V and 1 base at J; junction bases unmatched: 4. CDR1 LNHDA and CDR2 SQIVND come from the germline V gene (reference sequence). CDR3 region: CASSLWTGGSNQPQHF. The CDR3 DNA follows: TGTGCCAGTAGTCTCTGGACAGGGGGCAGCAATCAGCCCCAGCATTTT. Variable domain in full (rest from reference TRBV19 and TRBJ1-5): DGGITQSPKYLFRKEGQNVTLSCEQNLNHDAMYWYRQDPGQGLRLIYYSQIVNDFQKGDIAEGYSVSREKKESFPLTVTSAQKNPTAFYLCASSLWTGGSNQPQHFGDGTRLSIL.

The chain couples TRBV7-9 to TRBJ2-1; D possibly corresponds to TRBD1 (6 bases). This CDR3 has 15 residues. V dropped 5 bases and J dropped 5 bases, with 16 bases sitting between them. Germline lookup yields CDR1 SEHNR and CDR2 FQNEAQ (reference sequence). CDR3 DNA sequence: TGTGCCAGCAGCCCAGTAGGGGGTATGAACAATGAGCAGTTCTTC. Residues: CASSPVGGMNNEQFF. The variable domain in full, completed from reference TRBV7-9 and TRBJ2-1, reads DTGVSQNPRHKITKRGQNVTFRCDPISEHNRLYWYRQTLGQGPEFLTYFQNEAQLEKSRLLSDRFSAERPKGSFSTLEIQRTEQGDSAMYLCASSPVGGMNNEQFFGPGTRLTVL.

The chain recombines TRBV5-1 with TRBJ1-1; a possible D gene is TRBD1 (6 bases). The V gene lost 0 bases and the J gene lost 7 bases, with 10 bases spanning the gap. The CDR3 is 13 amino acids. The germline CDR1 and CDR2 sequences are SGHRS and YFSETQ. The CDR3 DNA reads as TGCGCCAGCAGCTTGGCAGGACAGAGTGAAGCTTTCTTT. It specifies CASSLAGQSEAFF.

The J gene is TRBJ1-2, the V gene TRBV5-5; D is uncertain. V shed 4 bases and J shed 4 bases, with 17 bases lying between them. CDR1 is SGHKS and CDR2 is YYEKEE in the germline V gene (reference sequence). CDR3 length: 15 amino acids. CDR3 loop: CASSPGKQWLYGYTF. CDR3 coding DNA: TGTGCCAGCAGCCCGGGGAAACAATGGCTCTATGGCTACACCTTC.

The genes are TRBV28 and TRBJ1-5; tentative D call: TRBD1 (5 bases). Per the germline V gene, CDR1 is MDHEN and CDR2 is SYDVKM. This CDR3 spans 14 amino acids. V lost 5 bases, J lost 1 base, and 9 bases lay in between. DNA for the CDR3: TGTGCCAGCAGTACGTGGGACAGCAATCAGCCCCAGCATTTT. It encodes CASSTWDSNQPQHF.

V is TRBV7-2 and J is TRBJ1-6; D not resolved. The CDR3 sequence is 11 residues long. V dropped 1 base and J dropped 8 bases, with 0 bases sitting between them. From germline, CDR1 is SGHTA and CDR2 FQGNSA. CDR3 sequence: CASSLDSPLHF. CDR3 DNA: TGTGCCAGCAGCTTAGATTCACCCCTCCACTTT.

CDR3 coding DNA: TGTGCCAGCTCACCACGGACAGTGGGTAACTATGGCTACACCTTC. Translating gives CASSPRTVGNYGYTF. The chain employs TRBV18 and TRBJ1-2, with TRBD1 as a possible D gene (6 bases). The CDR3 runs to 15 residues. CDR1 is KGHSH, CDR2 LQKENI, per germline. V was cut by 1 base and J by 1 base, with 10 bases left in between. The full variable domain, completed using reference TRBV18 and TRBJ1-2, is NAGVMQNPRHLVRRRGQEARLRCSPMKGHSHVYWYRQLPEEGLKFMVYLQKENIIDESGMPKERFSAEFPKEGPSILRIQQVVRGDSAAYFCASSPRTVGNYGYTFGSGTRLTVV.

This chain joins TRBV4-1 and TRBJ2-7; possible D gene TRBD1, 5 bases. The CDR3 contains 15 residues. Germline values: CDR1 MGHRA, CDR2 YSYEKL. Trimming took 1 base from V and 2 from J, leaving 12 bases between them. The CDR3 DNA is TGCGCCAGCAGCCAAGGTCAGGGTCCGCCCTACGAGCAGTACTTC. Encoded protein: CASSQGQGPPYEQYF.

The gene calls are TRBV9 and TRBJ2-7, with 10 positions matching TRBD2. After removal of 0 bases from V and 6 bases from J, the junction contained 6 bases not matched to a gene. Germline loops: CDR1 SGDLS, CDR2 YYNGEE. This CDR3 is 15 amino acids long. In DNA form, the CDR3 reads TGTGCCAGCAGCGTAGGCGAGCGGGAGGGCCTCGAGCAGTACTTC. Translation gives CASSVGEREGLEQYF.

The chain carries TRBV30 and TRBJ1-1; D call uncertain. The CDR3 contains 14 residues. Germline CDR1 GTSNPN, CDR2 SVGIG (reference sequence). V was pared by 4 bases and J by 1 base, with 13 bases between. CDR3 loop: CAWKSTDPNTEAFF. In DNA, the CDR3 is TGTGCCTGGAAGAGCACTGACCCGAACACTGAAGCTTTCTTT. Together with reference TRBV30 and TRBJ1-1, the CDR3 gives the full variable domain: SQTIHQWPATLVQPVGSPLSLECTVEGTSNPNLYWYRQAAGRGLQLLFYSVGIGQISSEVPQNLSASRPQDRQFILSSKKLLLSDSGFYLCAWKSTDPNTEAFFGQGTRLTVV.

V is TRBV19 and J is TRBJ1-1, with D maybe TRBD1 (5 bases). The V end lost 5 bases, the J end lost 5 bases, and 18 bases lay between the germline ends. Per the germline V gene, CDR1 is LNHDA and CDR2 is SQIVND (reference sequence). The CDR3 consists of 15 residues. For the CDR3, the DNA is TGTGCCAGTAGTGGTGCGGGGGGTTTTCGAACTGAAGCTTTCTTT. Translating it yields CASSGAGGFRTEAFF.

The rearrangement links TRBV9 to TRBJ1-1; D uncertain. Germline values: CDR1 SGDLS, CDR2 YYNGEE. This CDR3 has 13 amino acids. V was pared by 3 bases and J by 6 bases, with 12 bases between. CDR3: CASSAPRMSEAFF. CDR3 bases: TGTGCCAGCAGCGCCCCTCGAATGTCTGAAGCTTTCTTT.